This TCR beta chain was documented in a study of blood T cell repertoires in COVID-19. Trimming stripped 6 bases from V and 7 bases from J, with 10 bases between. Germline assignment: CDR1 MDHEN and CDR2 SYDVKM. This CDR3 has 12 residues. The repertoire was sequenced with immunoSEQ multiplex PCR; TCRdb's copy has only in-frame clones and lacks some. The table has 240,000 or so clones, roughly 82% seen once. V and J are TRBV28 and TRBJ1-5; no firm D call. The specimen was peripheral blood. The clonotype was recovered from a man older than 75 with acute or convalescent COVID-19. CDR3 loop: CASREGGQPQHF. CDR3 bases: TGTGCCAGCAGGGAAGGCGGGCAGCCCCAGCATTTT.